This T cell receptor (beta chain) was obtained from a study of blood T cell repertoires in COVID-19. This clone was recorded only once. Categorization into cohorts depended on clinical history that participants reported. With V trimmed by 5 bases and J by 6 bases, 7 bases remained unmatched. The germline gives CDR1 SGHAT, CDR2 FQDESV (reference sequence). The CDR3 contains 14 residues. Sequencing used immunoSEQ multiplex PCR; TCRdb keeps in-frame clones, though not all of them. This table holds about 280,000 clones, just under 90% found once. The clonotype was recovered from a woman between 55 and 75 years old who had recovered from COVID-19. The chain employs TRBV11-1 and TRBJ2-7, with 10 bases identical to TRBD1. The sequenced sample was PBMCs or T cells enriched from blood (not recorded which). The CDR3 here is CASSQRDRGAEQYF. The CDR3 DNA reads TGTGCCAGCAGCCAAAGGGACAGGGGCGCCGAGCAGTACTTC.